The 10 T cell receptor beta chains given below trace back to one sample, sequenced in a study of blood T cells in healthy people across ages. Primed by a sample-barcoded 5' primer and a J-beta primer mix, a second PCR proceeded for 7 to 11 cycles. TCRdb re-called the 5' RACE reads with MiXCR, one entry per CDR3 protein. The table has nearly 800,000 distinct CDR3 sequences, more than 55% seen once. Sequences were obtained from blood. All receptors derive from a man aged 40-49 years in good health.

V usage is TRBV6-2 or TRBV6-3 and J usage is TRBJ1-1, with unresolved D. The CDR3 length is 15 residues. Germline values: CDR1 MNHEY, CDR2 SVGEGT. The V gene lost 5 bases and the J gene lost 5 bases, with 18 bases spanning the gap. Here the CDR3 DNA reads TGTGCCAGCAGTCGGAACAGTGAGAGTGCGACTGAAGCTTTCTTT. This codes for CASSRNSESATEAFF.

J is TRBJ2-1 and V is TRBV6-6; D gene ambiguous. Germline-derived CDR1 and CDR2 are MNHNY and SVGAGI (reference sequence). V lost 3 bases and J lost 2, with 11 bases in between. The CDR3 length is 15 residues. CDR3 nucleotide sequence: TGTGCCAGCAGTTATGAACAGAAACCCTACAATGAGCAGTTCTTC. This encodes CASSYEQKPYNEQFF.

The genes are TRBV3-1 and TRBJ2-5; D is perhaps TRBD2 (6 bases). The CDR3 totals 14 residues. Germline assignment: CDR1 LGHDT and CDR2 YNNKEL (reference sequence). Trimming took 1 base from V and 13 from J, leaving 19 bases between them. The CDR3 sequence is CASSQAGDSVRAYF. Written as DNA, the CDR3 is TGTGCCAGCAGCCAAGCGGGGGATAGTGTTCGGGCGTACTTC.

This clonotype showed up just once. This chain joins TRBV20-1 and TRBJ1-5, with D unresolved. CDR3 length: 15 residues. Trimming removed 4 bases at V and 0 bases at J, with 13 bases between. The germline V gene encodes CDR1 DFQATT and CDR2 SNEGSKA (reference sequence). CDR3: CSANPSDYSNQPQHF. The CDR3 DNA is TGCAGTGCTAATCCCTCAGACTATAGCAATCAGCCCCAGCATTTT.

This clonotype was found a few times. The chain joins TRBV11-2 to TRBJ2-5, with 13 bases that match TRBD2. The V gene's germline CDR1 is SGHAT and CDR2 FQNNGV. V shed 4 bases and J 5 bases; nucleotides not matched to a gene: 7. The CDR3 consists of 16 residues. The CDR3 here is CASSSTSGGRGETQYF. The CDR3, as DNA: TGTGCCAGCAGCTCGACTAGCGGGGGGCGGGGGGAGACCCAGTACTTC. The whole variable domain, filled in from reference TRBV11-2 and TRBJ2-5, reads EAGVAQSPRYKIIEKRQSVAFWCNPISGHATLYWYQQILGQGPKLLIQFQNNGVVDDSQLPKDRFSAERLKGVDSTLKIQPAKLEDSAVYLCASSSTSGGRGETQYFGPGTRLLVL.

This clonotype occurred a few times. The gene calls are TRBV6-1 and TRBJ1-6, with 7 bases fitting TRBD1. V trimming: 7 bases; J trimming: 5 bases; junction bases outside the gene matches: 5. The germline gives CDR1 MNHNS, CDR2 SASEGT. The CDR3 is made up of 14 amino acids. DNA for the CDR3: TGTGCCAGCATTAAACAGGGGAATAATTCACCCCTCCACTTT. It is translated as CASIKQGNNSPLHF.

The chain couples TRBV12-3 or TRBV12-4 to TRBJ2-1, with 7 bases matching TRBD2. The CDR3 has 16 residues. V lost 11 bases, J lost 14 bases, and 27 bases stayed unmatched. In DNA form, the CDR3 reads TGTGCCTCGGGGGGTCTCCTGACTGGAGGGATGGGTGTTGAGTTCTTC. It encodes CASGGLLTGGMGVEFF.

Concerning this clonotype: Likely a read error: the CDR3 ends without its conserved phenylalanine or tryptophan. This chain uses TRBV4-2 with TRBJ2-7; weak D call: TRBD2 (5 bases). CDR1 LGHNA and CDR2 YNFKEQ come from the germline V gene. Trimming stripped 4 bases from V and 3 bases from J, with 16 bases between. The CDR3 is 15 residues long. The CDR3 bases are TGTGCCAGCAGCCCCTCGCGTCAAGGGAGCTACGAGCAGTACTTG. This translates into CASSPSRQGSYEQYL.

This clonotype appeared a few times. The chain joins TRBV7-2 to TRBJ2-3; 9 bases agree with TRBD1. The CDR3 is 15 residues long. V shed 6 bases and J 2 bases; nucleotides not matched to a gene: 6. The germline gives CDR1 SGHTA, CDR2 FQGNSA. The CDR3 region has the DNA TGTGCCAGCAGTAACAGGGGGCACGCCACAGATACGCAGTATTTT. It translates to CASSNRGHATDTQYF.

The V gene is TRBV6-2 or TRBV6-3, the J gene TRBJ1-2, with TRBD1 as a possible D gene (6 bases). The CDR3 has 16 residues. Trimming left V 2 bases short and J 4 bases short, with 17 bases between. Germline loops: CDR1 MNHEY, CDR2 SVGEGT. The CDR3 is CASSYAAGTSSYGYTF. CDR3 nucleotide sequence: TGTGCCAGCAGTTACGCGGCAGGGACATCATCCTATGGCTACACCTTC.